Below, 18 T cell receptor beta chains from the same sample are listed, as sequenced in a study of regulatory T cells in long-lasting Graves disease. Time point indicated: newly diagnosed GD, antithyroid drugs for less than 3 months. TCR sequences were obtained from RNA taken from PBMCs. To make TCR beta libraries, researchers used iRepertoire HTBI primers and Arm-PCR of CDR3 regions. TCRdb redid the calling of the multiplex PCR reads with MiXCR, one entry per CDR3 protein. Of fewer than 550,000 distinct CDR3 sequences in the sample, roughly 17% were seen once. This sample also appeared in a second study, on T cells in Graves' hyperthyroidism and ophthalmopathy.

The material was peripheral blood mononuclear cells (PBMCs), obtained at new diagnosis, from a patient treated with antithyroid drugs. These TCRs come from a woman under 30 with Graves disease.

Notes on this clonotype: A clone one base away is much larger, so this may be a read error. The chain is built from TRBV12-3 or TRBV12-4 and TRBJ2-1; a possible D gene is TRBD2 (7 bases). The CDR3 runs to 15 residues. With 4 bases removed from V and 5 bases from J, the gap between germline ends came to 15 bases. In DNA form, the CDR3 reads TGTGCCAGCAGTTGGGGGGGGCAATCCCACAATGAGCAGTTCTTC. The encoded protein is CASSWGGQSHNEQFF.

The V call is TRBV12-5, the J call TRBJ1-1, with D hard to call. This CDR3 has 13 residues. Per germline, CDR1 LGHNT and CDR2 FRNRAP. The V and J ends lost 2 bases and 7 bases respectively, with 11 bases between them. The CDR3 nucleotides read TGTGCTAGTGGTTTGTTGGAAGGTGGTGAAGCTTTCTTT. Translated, it gives CASGLLEGGEAFF.

This clonotype was detected a few times. This chain links TRBV5-1 with TRBJ2-1, with D possibly matching TRBD1 (8 bases). Per germline, CDR1 SGHRS and CDR2 YFSETQ. The CDR3 is 16 residues long. V was cut by 7 bases and J by 4 bases, with 21 bases left in between. CDR3 protein: CASQIPGGTGYNEQFF. CDR3 sequence (DNA): TGCGCCAGCCAGATCCCCGGGGGGACAGGTTACAATGAGCAGTTCTTC.

This clonotype has a handful of counts. The chain uses TRBV24-1 and TRBJ2-1; 10 bases map to TRBD2. V lost 2 bases to trimming and J lost 9 bases; unmatched junction nucleotides: 9. CDR3 size: 16 residues. Germline V gene sequence: CDR1 KGHDR, CDR2 SFDVKD. Written as DNA, the CDR3 is TGTGCCACCAGTGATTGGCTAGCGGGAGAAGTAGCTGAGCAGTTCTTC. This translates into CATSDWLAGEVAEQFF.

A remark on this clonotype: Here the CDR3 omits its conserved ending phenylalanine or tryptophan, so a read error is the likely source. DNA for the CDR3: TGTGCCTGGAGTACTGGCAGGGGGACTAGCGGGAGCTCCTACAATGAGCAGTTCCCC. Its translation is CAWSTGRGTSGSSYNEQFP. V gene TRBV30 combines with J gene TRBJ2-1; 14 nucleotides match TRBD2. Trimming cost V 2 bases and J 0 bases; bases outside gene matches: 9. In germline, CDR1 is GTSNPN, CDR2 SVGIG (reference sequence). The length of the CDR3 is 19 residues.

Regarding this clonotype: As the CDR3 is not closed by the conserved phenylalanine or tryptophan, this likely results from a read error. The CDR3 protein is CASSLLSYEQYL. In DNA form, the CDR3 reads TGTGCCAGCAGTCTCCTCTCCTACGAGCAGTACCTC. This chain joins TRBV2 and TRBJ2-7; D gene unclear. Germline V gene lookup returns CDR1 SNHLY and CDR2 FYNNEI. CDR3 size: 12 residues. V shed 5 bases and J shed 0 bases, with 5 bases lying between them.

As to this clonotype: At one end, the junction sequence differs from germline, possibly due to a read error. The chain recombines TRBV24-1 with TRBJ2-7; D tentatively reads TRBD1 or TRBD2 (5 bases each). The germline CDR1 and CDR2 sequences are KGHDR and SFDVKD. The CDR3 is 11 residues long. The CDR3 is CATREPSRERF. The CDR3 nucleotides are TGTGCCACCAGGGAACCTAGCAGGGAGCGCTTC.

This clonotype has at least ten counts. The gene calls are TRBV7-2 and TRBJ2-5; D may be TRBD2 (6 bases). The V gene lost 5 bases and the J gene lost 0 bases, with 19 bases spanning the gap. The germline CDR1 and CDR2 sequences are SGHTA and FQGNSA. The CDR3 covers 17 residues. CDR3 in DNA: TGTGCCAGCAGCAGACCCGCGGAGGGCCCGTACCAAGAGACCCAGTACTTC. Translating gives CASSRPAEGPYQETQYF.

This clonotype was seen repeatedly, ten times or more. The chain combines TRBV7-2 with TRBJ1-2, with 7 nucleotides matching TRBD1. CDR3 length: 15 amino acids. Germline CDR1 SGHTA, CDR2 FQGNSA. V was pared by 5 bases and J by 5 bases, with 11 bases of the junction left unmatched. CDR3 in amino acids: CASSRGMTGKYGYTF. The DNA for the CDR3 is TGTGCCAGCAGCCGGGGGATGACAGGGAAGTATGGCTACACCTTC.

Note on this clonotype: Given a far larger clone just one base away, this is likely a sequencing read error. The rearrangement links TRBV5-4 to TRBJ2-1; D is ambiguous. Deletions cut 2 bases from V and 6 bases from J, with 3 bases between. Germline CDR1 reads SGHNT; CDR2 reads YYREEE (reference sequence). The CDR3 is made up of 11 amino acids. As DNA, the CDR3 is TGTGCCAGCAGCTTTGCCAATGAGCAGTTCTTC. Amino acids: CASSFANEQFF.

This clonotype was picked up a small number of times. V gene TRBV20-1 combines with J gene TRBJ2-1, with 10 bases matching TRBD2. CDR3 length: 19 residues. Germline loops: CDR1 DFQATT, CDR2 SNEGSKA (reference sequence). Trimming took 3 bases from V and 6 from J; bases not matched to a gene: 20. CDR3 nucleotides: TGCAGTGCTAGTAGCGCACCGCCCCCTCTAGCGGGAGTCGGCAATGAGCAGTTCTTC. Its translation is CSASSAPPPLAGVGNEQFF.

The chain carries TRBV9 and TRBJ2-3; D unresolved. This CDR3 region has 13 residues. The V gene's germline CDR1 is SGDLS and CDR2 YYNGEE. The V end was cut by 0 bases, the J end by 0 bases, with 2 bases between. CDR3 nucleotides: TGTGCCAGCAGCGTAGTGAGCACAGATACGCAGTATTTT. It is translated as CASSVVSTDTQYF. The entire variable domain, with the rest obtained from reference TRBV9 and TRBJ2-3, is as follows: DSGVTQTPKHLITATGQRVTLRCSPRSGDLSVYWYQQSLDQGLQFLIQYYNGEERAKGNILERFSAQQFPDLHSELNLSSLELGDSALYFCASSVVSTDTQYFGPGTRLTVL.

As regards this clonotype: A far larger clone is off by one base, so a read error is likely. The chain is built from TRBV6-1 and TRBJ2-3, with 7 nucleotides matching TRBD2. Germline CDR1 and CDR2: MNHNS and SASEGT. The CDR3 has 12 residues. CDR3: CASRTSTDTRYF. The CDR3 DNA is TGTGCCAGCAGGACTAGCACAGATACGCGGTATTTT.

As DNA, the CDR3 is TGTGCCAGCAGCCAAGATCCGCGGGACAGGGATCACGAGCAGTACTTC. This translates into CASSQDPRDRDHEQYF. The V gene is TRBV14, the J gene TRBJ2-7; TRBD1 matches 9 bases. The V gene end was trimmed by 0 bases and the J gene end by 5 bases; junction bases not matched to a gene: 8. Germline CDR1 SGHDN, CDR2 FVKESK. This CDR3 is built from 16 residues.

This clonotype has ten or more counts. The chain is built from TRBV30 and TRBJ2-1; tentatively, D is TRBD2 (5 bases). Trimming shortened V by 1 base and J by 0 bases, and 13 bases separated the two germline ends. The V gene's germline CDR1 is GTSNPN and CDR2 SVGIG (reference sequence). This CDR3 has 16 amino acids. CDR3 sequence reads: CAWSAGSGSSYNEQFF. DNA for the CDR3: TGTGCCTGGAGTGCCGGCAGCGGAAGCTCCTACAATGAGCAGTTCTTC.

This clonotype was counted many times. V usage is TRBV2 and J usage is TRBJ2-3; D gene ambiguous. V lost 1 base and J 1 base, leaving 3 bases between the germline ends. Germline-derived CDR1 and CDR2 are SNHLY and FYNNEI. The CDR3 has 13 amino acids. DNA for the CDR3: TGTGCCAGCAGTGAAGAAGGCACAGATACGCAGTATTTT. Translation gives CASSEEGTDTQYF.

The V gene is TRBV2, the J gene TRBJ2-2; possible D gene TRBD2, 6 bases. V lost 6 bases, J lost 1 base, and 12 bases lay in between. Germline values: CDR1 SNHLY, CDR2 FYNNEI. The CDR3 extends over 15 amino acids. The CDR3 spells CASRAISGNTGELFF. The CDR3 bases are TGTGCCAGCAGGGCGATTAGCGGGAACACCGGGGAGCTGTTTTTT.

The chain is built from TRBV28 and TRBJ2-3; a possible D gene is TRBD2 (6 bases). This CDR3 is 16 amino acids long. CDR1 and CDR2 (germline): MDHEN, SYDVKM. Trimming removed 10 bases from V and 8 bases from J, with 28 bases in between. The CDR3 spells CATSLPIADREVTQYF. CDR3 sequence (DNA): TGTGCCACCAGCCTCCCGATAGCGGATCGGGAAGTTACGCAGTATTTT.